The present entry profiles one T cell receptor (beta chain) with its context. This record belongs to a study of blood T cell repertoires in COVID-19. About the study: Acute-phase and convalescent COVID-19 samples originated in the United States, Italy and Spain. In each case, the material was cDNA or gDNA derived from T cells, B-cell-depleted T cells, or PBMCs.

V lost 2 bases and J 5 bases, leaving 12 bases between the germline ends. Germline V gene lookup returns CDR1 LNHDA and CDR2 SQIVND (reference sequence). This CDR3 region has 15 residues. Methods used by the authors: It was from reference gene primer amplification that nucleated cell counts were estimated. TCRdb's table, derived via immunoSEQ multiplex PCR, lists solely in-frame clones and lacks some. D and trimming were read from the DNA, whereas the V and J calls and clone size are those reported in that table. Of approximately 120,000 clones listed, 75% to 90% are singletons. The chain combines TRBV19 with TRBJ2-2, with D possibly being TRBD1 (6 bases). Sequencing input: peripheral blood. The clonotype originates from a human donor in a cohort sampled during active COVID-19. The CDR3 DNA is TGTGCCAGTAGTATACCCGGACAGAGAACCGGGGAGCTGTTTTTT. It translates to CASSIPGQRTGELFF.